These 4 T cell receptor beta chains share one sample of origin, sequenced in a study of shared clonotypes between healthy human individuals. Using immunoSEQ multiplex PCR, the repertoire was profiled, and TCRdb retains in-frame clones only, with some absent. The sample shows roughly 1 million clones, 75% of them seen only once. Input material: memory CD4+ T cells sorted from blood. The subset was: CD45RA-negative fraction. The receptors originated from a man younger than 35 in good health.

V gene TRBV12-5 combines with J gene TRBJ1-2; no firm D call. V dropped 1 base and J dropped 1 base, with 16 bases sitting between them. This CDR3 region has 17 residues. The germline V gene has CDR1 LGHNT and CDR2 FRNRAP. This CDR3 reads CASGLDYGNTLNYGYTF. The CDR3 DNA is TGTGCTAGTGGTTTGGACTACGGAAATACACTTAACTATGGCTACACCTTC.

The table lists this clone with a few counts. The genes are TRBV27 and TRBJ1-1; perhaps TRBD1 as D (5 bases). V gave up 11 bases and J gave up 7 bases, with 23 bases separating them. The CDR3 has 14 amino acids. Germline lookup yields CDR1 MNHEY and CDR2 SMNVEV (reference sequence). This chain's CDR3 is CALGETDDPFEAFF. CDR3 nucleotides: TGTGCCTTAGGGGAGACAGACGATCCCTTTGAAGCTTTCTTT.

The chain recombines TRBV5-1 with TRBJ1-2; D unresolved. V gave up 0 bases and J gave up 8 bases, with 8 bases separating them. CDR1 and CDR2 from the germline V gene are SGHRS and YFSETQ. The CDR3 is 12 residues long. This chain's CDR3 is CASSLEARGYTF. CDR3 in DNA: TGCGCCAGCAGCTTGGAGGCGAGGGGCTACACCTTC.

The chain recombines TRBV4-2 with TRBJ1-1; perhaps TRBD1 as D (5 bases). Trimming removed 3 bases at V and 11 bases at J, with 22 bases between. CDR3 size: 15 residues. CDR1 is LGHNA, CDR2 YNFKEQ, per germline. This CDR3 reads CASSQLGVAREGAFF. The CDR3, as DNA: TGTGCCAGCAGCCAGCTAGGGGTGGCGAGGGAGGGGGCTTTCTTT.